Listed below are T cell receptor beta chains from one sample, sequenced in a study of CD8 T cells in Susac syndrome. One entry per CDR3 protein, called by TCRdb with MiXCR from the immunoSEQ multiplex PCR reads. This sample has about 200,000 distinct CDR3 sequences, with around 95% found just once. Material: CD4+ T cells from PBMCs. The receptors were gathered from a human donor in good health. The conserved cysteine and the conserved F or W are not part of the CDR3 here. Not every row has a clone size; where given, it reads once, few, many or a size class.

j_call v_call clone_size cdr3_aa
TRBJ1-1 TRBV20-1 . SARDNDRGTTEAF
TRBJ1-5 TRBV24-1 . ATSDTTGSNQPQH
TRBJ2-2 TRBV18 . ASSPPQGVSNTGELF
TRBJ1-5 TRBV6-2/TRBV6-3 . ASSVGSYQPQH
TRBJ2-5 TRBV7-2 . ASSIGQTQETQY
TRBJ2-7 TRBV15 once ATSRDPGGWEQY
TRBJ1-2 TRBV20-1 . SARAPGEAYGYT
TRBJ2-2 TRBV12-3/TRBV12-4 . ASTPDRPNTGELF
TRBJ2-1 TRBV9 . ASSARTGGEQF
TRBJ1-1 TRBV9 . ASSVGGRRNTEAF
TRBJ1-2 TRBV20-1 . SARVGYGYT
TRBJ2-1 TRBV4-3 . ASSQDNTGYEQF
TRBJ2-3 TRBV7-2 . ASSRGQPPNADTQY
TRBJ1-2 TRBV5-5 . ASSLGPDRVSGGYT
TRBJ1-5 TRBV19 . ASNRELSNQPQH
TRBJ2-1 TRBV4-1 . ASSQDQASGTSYNEQF
TRBJ2-1 TRBV20-1 . SVPGLAGYNEQF
TRBJ2-3 TRBV7-2 . ASSPGGLAGGDTQY
TRBJ2-7 TRBV18 . ASSRGAGTEQY
TRBJ1-3 TRBV12-3/TRBV12-4 . ASSDRHSAGNTIY
TRBJ1-3 TRBV25-1 . ASSERGNTIY
TRBJ2-4 TRBV20-1 . SAPQIPISAKNIQY